What follows are 3 T cell receptor beta chains derived from one specimen sequenced in a study of blood T cell repertoires in COVID-19. The table came from immunoSEQ multiplex PCR; TCRdb's copy has only in-frame clones and leaves some out. The sample holds 80,000 to 95,000 clones, approximately 75% seen once. The sample was peripheral blood. These receptors came from a woman between 50 and 59 years old with acute or convalescent COVID-19.

The V gene is TRBV4-3, the J gene TRBJ1-2, with D maybe TRBD1 (5 bases). Germline V gene sequence: CDR1 LGHNA, CDR2 YSLEER. CDR3 size: 14 residues. Trimming shortened V by 0 bases and J by 2 bases, and 7 bases separated the two germline ends. CDR3 in amino acids: CASSQDSGNYGYTF. The CDR3 nucleotides read TGCGCCAGCAGCCAAGATTCAGGGAACTATGGCTACACCTTC.

The V and J genes are TRBV4-1 and TRBJ1-1; no firm D call. V lost 1 base to trimming and J lost 4 bases, with 10 bases between them. Germline V CDR1 and CDR2: MGHRA, YSYEKL. The CDR3 is 14 residues long. CDR3 bases: TGCGCCAGCAGCCAAGGGCCGGGGATCACTGAAGCTTTCTTT. Its protein is CASSQGPGITEAFF.

This clone was detected only a few times. The chain carries TRBV28 and TRBJ1-1, with TRBD1 identical over 7 bases. This CDR3 has 16 amino acids. The V segment lost 4 bases and the J segment 1 base; nucleotides outside the gene matches: 9. CDR1 and CDR2 (germline): MDHEN, SYDVKM. The CDR3 DNA is TGTGCCAGCAGTTCACCGGGACAGACTACGAACACTGAAGCTTTCTTT. This encodes CASSSPGQTTNTEAFF.